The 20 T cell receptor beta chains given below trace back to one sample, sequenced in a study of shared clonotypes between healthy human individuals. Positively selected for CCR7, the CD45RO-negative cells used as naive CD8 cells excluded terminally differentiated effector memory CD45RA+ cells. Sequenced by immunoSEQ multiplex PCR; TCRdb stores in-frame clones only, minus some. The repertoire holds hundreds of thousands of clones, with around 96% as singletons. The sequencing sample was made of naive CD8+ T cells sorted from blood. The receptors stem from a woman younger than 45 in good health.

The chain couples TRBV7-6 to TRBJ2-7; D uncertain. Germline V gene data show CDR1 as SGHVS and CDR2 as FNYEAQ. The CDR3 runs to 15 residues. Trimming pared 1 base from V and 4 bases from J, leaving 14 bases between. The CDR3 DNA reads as TGTGCCAGCAGCTTAGGGGCAGGCTCAGTATACGAGCAGTACTTC. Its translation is CASSLGAGSVYEQYF.

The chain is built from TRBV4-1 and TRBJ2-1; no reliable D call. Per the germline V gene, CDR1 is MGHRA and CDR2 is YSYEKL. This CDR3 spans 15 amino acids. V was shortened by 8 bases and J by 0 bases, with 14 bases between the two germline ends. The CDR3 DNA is TGCGCCAGCCGCCCATGGGCCAGCTCCTACAATGAGCAGTTCTTC. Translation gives CASRPWASSYNEQFF.

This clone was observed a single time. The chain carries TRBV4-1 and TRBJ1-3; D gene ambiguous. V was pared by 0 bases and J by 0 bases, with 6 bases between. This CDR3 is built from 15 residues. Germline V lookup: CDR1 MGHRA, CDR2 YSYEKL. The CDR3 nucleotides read TGCGCCAGCAGCCAAGATACCAGCTCTGGAAACACCATATATTTT. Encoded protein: CASSQDTSSGNTIYF.

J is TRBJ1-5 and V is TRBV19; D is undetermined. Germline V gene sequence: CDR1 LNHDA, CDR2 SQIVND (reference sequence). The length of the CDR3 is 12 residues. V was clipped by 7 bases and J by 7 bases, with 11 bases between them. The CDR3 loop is CASNVWGQPQHF. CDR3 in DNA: TGTGCCAGTAATGTCTGGGGACAGCCCCAGCATTTT.

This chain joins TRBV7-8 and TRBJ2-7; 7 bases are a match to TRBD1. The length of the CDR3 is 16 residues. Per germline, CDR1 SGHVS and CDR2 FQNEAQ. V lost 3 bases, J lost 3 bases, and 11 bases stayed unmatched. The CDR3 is CASSLALRTGYYEQYF. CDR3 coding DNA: TGTGCCAGCAGCTTGGCCCTAAGGACAGGATACTACGAGCAGTACTTC.

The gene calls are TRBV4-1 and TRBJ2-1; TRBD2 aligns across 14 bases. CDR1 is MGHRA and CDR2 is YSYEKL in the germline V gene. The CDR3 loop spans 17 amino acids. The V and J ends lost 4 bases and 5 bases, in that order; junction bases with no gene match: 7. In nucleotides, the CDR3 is TGCGCCAGCAGCCGGGGGACTAGCGGGAGCGTTGACAATGAGCAGTTCTTC. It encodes CASSRGTSGSVDNEQFF.

CDR3 coding DNA: TGTGCCAGCAGCTTTTCGCGGGGTTCCTACGAGCAGTACTTC. Translating it yields CASSFSRGSYEQYF. The rearrangement joins TRBV5-4 to TRBJ2-7; weak D call: TRBD2 (6 bases). Trimming took 2 bases from V and 1 from J, leaving 10 bases between them. The germline V gene has CDR1 SGHNT and CDR2 YYREEE (reference sequence). This CDR3 is built from 14 residues.

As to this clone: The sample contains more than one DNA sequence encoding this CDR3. The CDR3: CASSLTGGSGNTIYF. The CDR3 nucleotides are TGTGCCAGCAGTTTAACAGGGGGCTCTGGAAACACCATATATTTT. This rearrangement joins TRBV28 to TRBJ1-3; TRBD1 matches 8 bases. V lost 2 bases, J lost 0 bases, and 0 bases stayed unmatched. From germline, CDR1 is MDHEN and CDR2 SYDVKM. CDR3 length: 15 residues.

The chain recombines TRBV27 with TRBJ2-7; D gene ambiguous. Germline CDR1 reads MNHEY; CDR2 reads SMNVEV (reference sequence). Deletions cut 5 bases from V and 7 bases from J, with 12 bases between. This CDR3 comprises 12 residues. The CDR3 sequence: CASSPNLGEQYF. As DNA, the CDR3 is TGTGCCAGCAGTCCAAATCTGGGGGAGCAGTACTTC.

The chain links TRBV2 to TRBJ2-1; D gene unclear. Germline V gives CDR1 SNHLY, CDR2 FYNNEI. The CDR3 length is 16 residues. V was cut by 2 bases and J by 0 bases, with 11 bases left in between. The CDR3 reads CASSEWRPSSYNEQFF. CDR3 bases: TGTGCCAGCAGTGAATGGCGGCCAAGCTCCTACAATGAGCAGTTCTTC.

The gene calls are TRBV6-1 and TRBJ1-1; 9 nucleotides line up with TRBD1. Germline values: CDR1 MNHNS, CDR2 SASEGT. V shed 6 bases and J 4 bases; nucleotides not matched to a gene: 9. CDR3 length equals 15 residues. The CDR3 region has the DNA TGTGCCAGCAGCCCGGGACAGGGAATACGCACTGAAGCTTTCTTT. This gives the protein CASSPGQGIRTEAFF.

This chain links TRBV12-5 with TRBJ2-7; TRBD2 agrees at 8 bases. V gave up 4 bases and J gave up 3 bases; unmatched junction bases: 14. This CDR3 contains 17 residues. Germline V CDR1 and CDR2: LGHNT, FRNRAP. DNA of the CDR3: TGTGCTAGTGGTTCTACTCTTAGTAGCGGGAAGATCTACGAGCAGTACTTC. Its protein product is CASGSTLSSGKIYEQYF.

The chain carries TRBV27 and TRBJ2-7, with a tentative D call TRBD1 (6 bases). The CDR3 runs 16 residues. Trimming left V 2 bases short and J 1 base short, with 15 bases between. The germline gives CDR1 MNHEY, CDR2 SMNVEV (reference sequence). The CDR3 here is CASSLGPGQYSYEQYF. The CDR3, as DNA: TGTGCCAGCAGTTTAGGACCGGGACAATATTCCTACGAGCAGTACTTC.

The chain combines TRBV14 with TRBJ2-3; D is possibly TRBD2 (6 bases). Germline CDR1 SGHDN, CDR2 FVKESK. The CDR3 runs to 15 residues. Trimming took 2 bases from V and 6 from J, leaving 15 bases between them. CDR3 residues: CASSQLAAGWDTQYF. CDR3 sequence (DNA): TGTGCCAGCAGCCAATTGGCGGCGGGGTGGGATACGCAGTATTTT.

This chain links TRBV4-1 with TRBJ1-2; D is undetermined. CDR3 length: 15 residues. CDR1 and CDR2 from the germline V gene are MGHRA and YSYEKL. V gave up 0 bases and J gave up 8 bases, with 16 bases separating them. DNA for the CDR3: TGCGCCAGCAGCCAAGATAACCCTACCTTTTGGGGCTACACCTTC. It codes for CASSQDNPTFWGYTF.

The CDR3 reads CASSIGLVPNEQFF. The CDR3 region has the DNA TGTGCCAGCAGCATTGGACTTGTTCCCAATGAGCAGTTCTTC. The rearrangement links TRBV11-2 to TRBJ2-1; D is perhaps TRBD2 (5 bases). The V gene lost 5 bases and the J gene lost 6 bases, with 14 bases spanning the gap. The CDR3 is made up of 14 amino acids. Germline CDR1 SGHAT, CDR2 FQNNGV.

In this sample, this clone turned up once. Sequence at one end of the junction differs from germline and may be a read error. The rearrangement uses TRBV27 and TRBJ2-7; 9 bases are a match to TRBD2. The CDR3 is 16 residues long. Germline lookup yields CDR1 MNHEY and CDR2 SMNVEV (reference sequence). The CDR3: CASSSSGGGRAYKQYF. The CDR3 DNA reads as TGTGCCAGCAGTAGCTCCGGGGGCGGGAGGGCCTACAAGCAGTACTTC.

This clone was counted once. DNA of the CDR3: TGTGCCATCAGTGCATCGGCGGTTCATTTGGGGCACGAGACCCAGTACTTC. Protein product: CAISASAVHLGHETQYF. J is TRBJ2-5 and V is TRBV10-3, with D perhaps matching TRBD1 (5 bases). CDR3 length equals 17 residues. The V end was cut by 4 bases, the J end by 5 bases, with 23 bases between. CDR1 is ENHRY and CDR2 is SYGVKD in the germline V gene.

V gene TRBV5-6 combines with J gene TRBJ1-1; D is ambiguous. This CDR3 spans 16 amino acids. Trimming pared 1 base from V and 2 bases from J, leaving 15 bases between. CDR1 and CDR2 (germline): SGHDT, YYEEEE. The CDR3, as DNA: TGTGCCAGCAGCTTGTGGCCCCGCAAAGCAAACACTGAAGCTTTCTTT. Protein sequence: CASSLWPRKANTEAFF.

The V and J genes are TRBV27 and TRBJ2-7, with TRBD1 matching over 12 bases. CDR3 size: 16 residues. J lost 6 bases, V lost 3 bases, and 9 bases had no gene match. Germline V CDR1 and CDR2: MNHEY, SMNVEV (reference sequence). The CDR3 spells CASSLLRGQGAGEQYF. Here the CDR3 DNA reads TGTGCCAGCAGTTTGCTCAGGGGACAGGGGGCCGGCGAGCAGTACTTC.